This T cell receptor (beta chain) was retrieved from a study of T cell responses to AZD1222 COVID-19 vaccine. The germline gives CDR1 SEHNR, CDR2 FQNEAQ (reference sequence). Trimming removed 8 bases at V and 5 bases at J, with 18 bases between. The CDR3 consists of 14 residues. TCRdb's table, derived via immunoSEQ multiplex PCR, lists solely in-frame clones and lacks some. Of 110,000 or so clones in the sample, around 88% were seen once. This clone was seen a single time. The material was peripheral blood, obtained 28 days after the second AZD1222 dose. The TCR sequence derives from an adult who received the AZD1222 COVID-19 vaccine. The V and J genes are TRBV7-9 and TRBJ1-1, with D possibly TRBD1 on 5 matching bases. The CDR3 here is CASSGTSERTEAFF. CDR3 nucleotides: TGTGCCAGCTCCGGGACCTCCGAGCGGACTGAAGCTTTCTTT.